The present TCR beta chain was sequenced within a study of cytomegalovirus exposure and HLA in healthy donors. The protocol was immunoSEQ multiplex PCR, while the TCRdb copy is restricted to in-frame clones and leaves out a portion. The sample includes about 110,000 clones, about 85% of them seen just once. With V trimmed by 4 bases and J by 7 bases, 6 bases remained unmatched. This CDR3 spans 14 amino acids. Germline V gene lookup returns CDR1 WSHSY and CDR2 SAAADI. Details on this clone: The antigen is unknown.

Study results and limitations: Many donors shared some public TCRs, even though most TCR sequences were rare. The classifier reportedly diagnosed cytomegalovirus status with high sensitivity and specificity.

What was sequenced was PBMCs. The TCR sequence derives from a woman between 18 and 29 years old in good health and CMV-seronegative. The V gene is TRBV10-2, the J gene TRBJ2-1; 8 bases line up with TRBD2. The CDR3 DNA reads TGCGCCAGCAGTGTGGCGGGGGGCCTGAATGAGCAGTTCTTC. It translates to CASSVAGGLNEQFF.